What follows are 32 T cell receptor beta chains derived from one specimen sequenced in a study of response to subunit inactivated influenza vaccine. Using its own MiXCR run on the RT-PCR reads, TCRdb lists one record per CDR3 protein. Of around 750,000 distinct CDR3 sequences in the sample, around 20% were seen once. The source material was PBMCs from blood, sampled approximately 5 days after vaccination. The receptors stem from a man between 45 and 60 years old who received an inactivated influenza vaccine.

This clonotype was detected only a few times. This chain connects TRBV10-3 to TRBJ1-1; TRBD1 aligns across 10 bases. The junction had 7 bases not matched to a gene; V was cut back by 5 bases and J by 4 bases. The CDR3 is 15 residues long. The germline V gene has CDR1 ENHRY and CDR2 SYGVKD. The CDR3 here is CAISRGQGKGTEAFF. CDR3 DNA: TGTGCCATCAGTAGGGGACAGGGGAAGGGCACTGAAGCTTTCTTT.

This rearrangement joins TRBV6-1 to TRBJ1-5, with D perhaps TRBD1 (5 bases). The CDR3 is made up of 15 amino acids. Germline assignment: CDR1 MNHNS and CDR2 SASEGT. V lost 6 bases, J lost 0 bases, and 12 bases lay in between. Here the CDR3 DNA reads TGTGCCAGCAGCCCTAGACAGAATAGCAATCAGCCCCAGCATTTT. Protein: CASSPRQNSNQPQHF.

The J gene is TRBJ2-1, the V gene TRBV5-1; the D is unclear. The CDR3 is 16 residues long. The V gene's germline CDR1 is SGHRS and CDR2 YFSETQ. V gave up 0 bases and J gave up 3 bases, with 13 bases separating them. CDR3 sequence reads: CASSLARIAVYNEQFF. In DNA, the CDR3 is TGCGCCAGCAGCTTGGCCAGGATAGCAGTCTACAATGAGCAGTTCTTC.

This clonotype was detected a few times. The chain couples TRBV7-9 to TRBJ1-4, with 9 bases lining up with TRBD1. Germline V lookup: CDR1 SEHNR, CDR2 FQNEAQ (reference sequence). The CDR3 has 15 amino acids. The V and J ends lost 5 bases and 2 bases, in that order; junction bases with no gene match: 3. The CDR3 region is CASSVGQGTNEKLFF. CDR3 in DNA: TGTGCCAGCAGCGTTGGACAGGGGACTAATGAAAAACTGTTTTTT.

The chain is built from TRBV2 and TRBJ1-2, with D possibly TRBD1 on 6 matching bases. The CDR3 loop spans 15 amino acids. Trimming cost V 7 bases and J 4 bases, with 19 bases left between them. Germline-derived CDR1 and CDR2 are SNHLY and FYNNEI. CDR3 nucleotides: TGTGCCAGCATCCTGGAGTCAGGGGCTGGCTATGGCTACACCTTC. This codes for CASILESGAGYGYTF.

CDR3 protein: CASSLAPTSGFYNEQFF. CDR3 nucleotide sequence: TGTGCCAGCAGCTTAGCACCCACTAGCGGGTTTTACAATGAGCAGTTCTTC. The chain uses TRBV7-8 and TRBJ2-1; 9 bases are shared with TRBD2. CDR1 is SGHVS, CDR2 FQNEAQ, per germline. This CDR3 is 17 amino acids long. The trim removed 0 bases at V and 4 bases at J, leaving 7 bases unmatched.

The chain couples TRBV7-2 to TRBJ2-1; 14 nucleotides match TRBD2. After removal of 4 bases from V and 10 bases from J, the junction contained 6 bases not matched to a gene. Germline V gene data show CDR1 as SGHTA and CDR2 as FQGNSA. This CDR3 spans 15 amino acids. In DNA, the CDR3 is TGTGCCAGCAGCTGGGGACTAGCGGGGGCAGGGGAGCAGTTCTTC. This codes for CASSWGLAGAGEQFF.

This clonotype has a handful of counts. CDR3 residues: CASSVGETDNSPLHF. The CDR3 DNA is TGTGCCAGCAGCGTAGGGGAGACAGATAATTCACCCCTCCACTTT. The chain joins TRBV9 to TRBJ1-6, with D possibly TRBD1 on 5 matching bases. The germline V and J ends were trimmed by 0 bases and 5 bases, with 9 bases remaining between them. This CDR3 is 15 amino acids long. CDR1 and CDR2 from the germline V gene are SGDLS and YYNGEE.

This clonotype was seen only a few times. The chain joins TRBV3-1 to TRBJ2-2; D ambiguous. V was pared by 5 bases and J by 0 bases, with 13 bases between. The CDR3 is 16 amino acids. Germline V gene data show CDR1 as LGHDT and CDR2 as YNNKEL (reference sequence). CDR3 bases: TGTGCCAGCAGCGAAACGGGCGGCACGAACACCGGGGAGCTGTTTTTT. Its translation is CASSETGGTNTGELFF.

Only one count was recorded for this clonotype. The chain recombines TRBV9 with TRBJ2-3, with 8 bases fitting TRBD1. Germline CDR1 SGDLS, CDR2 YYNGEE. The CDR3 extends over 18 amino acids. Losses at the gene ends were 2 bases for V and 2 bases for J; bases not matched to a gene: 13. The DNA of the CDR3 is TGTGCCAGCAGCGTCCAAGGACAGGGTCTGGTCCACACAGATACGCAGTATTTT. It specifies CASSVQGQGLVHTDTQYF. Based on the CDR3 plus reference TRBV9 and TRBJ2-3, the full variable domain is DSGVTQTPKHLITATGQRVTLRCSPRSGDLSVYWYQQSLDQGLQFLIQYYNGEERAKGNILERFSAQQFPDLHSELNLSSLELGDSALYFCASSVQGQGLVHTDTQYFGPGTRLTVL.

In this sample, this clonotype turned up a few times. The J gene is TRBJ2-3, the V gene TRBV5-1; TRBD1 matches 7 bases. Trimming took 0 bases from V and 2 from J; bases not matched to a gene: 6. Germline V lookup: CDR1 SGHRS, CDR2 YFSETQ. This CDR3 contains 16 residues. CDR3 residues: CASSLARDSYTDTQYF. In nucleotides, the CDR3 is TGCGCCAGCAGCTTGGCCCGGGACAGTTACACAGATACGCAGTATTTT.

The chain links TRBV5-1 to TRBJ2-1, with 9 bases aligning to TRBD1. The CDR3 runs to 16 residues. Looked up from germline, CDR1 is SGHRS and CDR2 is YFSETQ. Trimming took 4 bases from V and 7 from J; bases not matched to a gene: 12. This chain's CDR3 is CASSATPGTGTNEQFF. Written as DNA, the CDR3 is TGCGCCAGCAGCGCCACCCCCGGGACAGGGACGAATGAGCAGTTCTTC.

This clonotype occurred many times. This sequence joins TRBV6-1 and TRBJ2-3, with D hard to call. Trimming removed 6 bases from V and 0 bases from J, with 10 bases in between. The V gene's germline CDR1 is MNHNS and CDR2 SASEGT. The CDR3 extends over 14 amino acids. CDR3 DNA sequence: TGTGCCAGCAGGCTGTCCCAGAGCACAGATACGCAGTATTTT. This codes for CASRLSQSTDTQYF.

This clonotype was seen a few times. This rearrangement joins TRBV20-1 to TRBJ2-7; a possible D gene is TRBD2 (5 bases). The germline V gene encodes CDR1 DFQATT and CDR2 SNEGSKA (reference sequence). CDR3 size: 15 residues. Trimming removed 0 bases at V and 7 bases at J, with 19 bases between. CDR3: CSARDLFGSAEEQYF. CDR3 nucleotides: TGCAGTGCTAGAGATCTATTTGGCTCAGCGGAAGAGCAGTACTTC.

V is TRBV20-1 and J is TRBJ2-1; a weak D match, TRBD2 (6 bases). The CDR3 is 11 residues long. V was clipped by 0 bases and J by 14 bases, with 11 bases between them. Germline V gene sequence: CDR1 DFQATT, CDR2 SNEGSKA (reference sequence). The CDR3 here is CSARDGGWEFF. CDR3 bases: TGCAGTGCTAGAGATGGGGGGTGGGAGTTCTTC.

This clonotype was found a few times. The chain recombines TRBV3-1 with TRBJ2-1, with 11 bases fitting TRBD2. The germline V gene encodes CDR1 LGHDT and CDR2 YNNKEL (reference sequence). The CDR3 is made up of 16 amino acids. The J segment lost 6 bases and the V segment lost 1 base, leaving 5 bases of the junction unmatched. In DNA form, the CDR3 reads TGTGCCAGCAGCCAAGCGACTAGCGGGACTGTCAATGAGCAGTTCTTC. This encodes CASSQATSGTVNEQFF.

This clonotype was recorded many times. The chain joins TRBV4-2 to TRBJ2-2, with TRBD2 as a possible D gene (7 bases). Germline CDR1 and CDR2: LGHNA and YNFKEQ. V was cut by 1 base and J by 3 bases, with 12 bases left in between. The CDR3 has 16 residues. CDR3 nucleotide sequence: TGTGCCAGCAGCCAAGTTCAAGGGGGGGACACCGGGGAGCTGTTTTTT. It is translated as CASSQVQGGDTGELFF.

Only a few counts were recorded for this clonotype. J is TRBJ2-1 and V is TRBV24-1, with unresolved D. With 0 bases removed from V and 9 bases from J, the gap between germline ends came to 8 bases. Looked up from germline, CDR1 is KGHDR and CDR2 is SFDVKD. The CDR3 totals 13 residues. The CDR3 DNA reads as TGTGCCACCAGTGATTTGGATCCCGGTGAGCAGTTCTTC. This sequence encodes CATSDLDPGEQFF.

For the CDR3, the DNA is TGTGCCAGCAGGTCAGGGAATAAGGGCACTGAAGCTTTCTTT. It is translated as CASRSGNKGTEAFF. The V call is TRBV12-3 or TRBV12-4, the J call TRBJ1-1, with D possibly matching TRBD1 (5 bases). CDR3 length: 14 residues. The V gene lost 6 bases and the J gene lost 4 bases, with 15 bases spanning the gap.

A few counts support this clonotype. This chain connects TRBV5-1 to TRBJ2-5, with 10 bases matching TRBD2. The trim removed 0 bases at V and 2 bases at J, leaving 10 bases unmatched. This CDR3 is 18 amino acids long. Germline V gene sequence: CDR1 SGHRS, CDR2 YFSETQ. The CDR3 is CASSLVASGGLGQETQYF. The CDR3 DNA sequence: TGCGCCAGCAGCTTGGTTGCTAGCGGGGGCCTTGGGCAAGAGACCCAGTACTTC. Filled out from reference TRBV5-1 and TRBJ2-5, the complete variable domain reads KAGVTQTPRYLIKTRGQQVTLSCSPISGHRSVSWYQQTPGQGLQFLFEYFSETQRNKGNFPGRFSGRQFSNSRSEMNVSTLELGDSALYLCASSLVASGGLGQETQYFGPGTRLLVL.

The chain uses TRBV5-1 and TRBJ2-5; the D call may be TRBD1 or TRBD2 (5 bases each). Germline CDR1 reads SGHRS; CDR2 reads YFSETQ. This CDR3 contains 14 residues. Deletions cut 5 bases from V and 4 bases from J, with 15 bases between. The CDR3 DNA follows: TGCGCCAGCAGGTCGGGACGGGCCTCAGAGACCCAGTACTTC. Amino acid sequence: CASRSGRASETQYF.

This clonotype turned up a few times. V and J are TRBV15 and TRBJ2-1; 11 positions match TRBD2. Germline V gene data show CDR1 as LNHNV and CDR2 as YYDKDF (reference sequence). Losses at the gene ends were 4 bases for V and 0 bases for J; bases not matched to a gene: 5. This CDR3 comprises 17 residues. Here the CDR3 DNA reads TGTGCCACCAGCACAACTAGCGGGGGTCTCTCCTACAATGAGCAGTTCTTC. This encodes CATSTTSGGLSYNEQFF.

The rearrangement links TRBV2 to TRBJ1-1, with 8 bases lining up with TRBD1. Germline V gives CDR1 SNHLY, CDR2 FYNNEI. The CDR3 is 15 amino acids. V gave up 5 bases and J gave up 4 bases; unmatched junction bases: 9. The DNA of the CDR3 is TGTGCCAGCAGTAAGACCGACAGGGGAGCCACTGAAGCTTTCTTT. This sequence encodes CASSKTDRGATEAFF.

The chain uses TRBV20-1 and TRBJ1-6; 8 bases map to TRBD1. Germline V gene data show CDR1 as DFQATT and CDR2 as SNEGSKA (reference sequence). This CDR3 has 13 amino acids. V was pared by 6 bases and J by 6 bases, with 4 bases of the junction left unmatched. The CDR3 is CSAGQVLNSPLHF. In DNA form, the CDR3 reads TGCAGTGCGGGACAGGTTCTTAATTCACCCCTCCACTTT.

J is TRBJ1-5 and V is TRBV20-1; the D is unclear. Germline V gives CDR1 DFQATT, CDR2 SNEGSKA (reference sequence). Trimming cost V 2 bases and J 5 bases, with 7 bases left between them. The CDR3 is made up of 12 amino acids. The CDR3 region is CSARRFYQPQHF. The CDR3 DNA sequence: TGCAGTGCTAGACGATTCTATCAGCCCCAGCATTTT.

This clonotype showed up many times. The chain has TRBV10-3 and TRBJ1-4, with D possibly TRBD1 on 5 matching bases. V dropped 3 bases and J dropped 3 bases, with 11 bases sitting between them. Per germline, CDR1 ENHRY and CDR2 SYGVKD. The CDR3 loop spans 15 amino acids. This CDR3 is CAISDSGGANEKLFF. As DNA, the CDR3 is TGTGCCATCAGTGATTCGGGGGGAGCTAATGAAAAACTGTTTTTT.

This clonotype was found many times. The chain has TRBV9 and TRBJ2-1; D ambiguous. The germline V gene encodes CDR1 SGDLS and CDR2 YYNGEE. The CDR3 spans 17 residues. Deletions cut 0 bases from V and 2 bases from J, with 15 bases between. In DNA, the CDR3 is TGTGCCAGCAGCGTAGCTGGGAATACCGCAACCTACAATGAGCAGTTCTTC. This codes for CASSVAGNTATYNEQFF.

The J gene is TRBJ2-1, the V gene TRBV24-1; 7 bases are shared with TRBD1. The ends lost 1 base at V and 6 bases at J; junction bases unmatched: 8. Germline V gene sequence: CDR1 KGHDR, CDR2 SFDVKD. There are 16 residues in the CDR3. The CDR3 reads CATSDLRWQGVNEQFF. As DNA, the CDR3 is TGTGCCACCAGTGATTTAAGGTGGCAGGGGGTCAATGAGCAGTTCTTC.

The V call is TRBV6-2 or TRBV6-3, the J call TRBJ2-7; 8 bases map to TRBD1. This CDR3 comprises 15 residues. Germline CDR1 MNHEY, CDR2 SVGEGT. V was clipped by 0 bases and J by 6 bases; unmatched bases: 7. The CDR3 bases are TGTGCCAGCAGTTACTCGACCAGGGGGCCTTCCGAGCAGTACTTC. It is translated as CASSYSTRGPSEQYF.

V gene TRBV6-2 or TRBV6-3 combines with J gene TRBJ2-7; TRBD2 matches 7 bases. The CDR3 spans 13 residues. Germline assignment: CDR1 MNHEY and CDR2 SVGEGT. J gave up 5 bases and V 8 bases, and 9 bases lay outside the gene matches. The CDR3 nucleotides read TGTGCCAGCGGGACGGGGGGAGCCCACGAGCAGTACTTC. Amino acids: CASGTGGAHEQYF.

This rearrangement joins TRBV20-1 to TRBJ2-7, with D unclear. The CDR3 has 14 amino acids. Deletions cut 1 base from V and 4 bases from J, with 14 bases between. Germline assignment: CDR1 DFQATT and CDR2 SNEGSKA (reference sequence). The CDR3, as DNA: TGCAGTGCTAGAGGGCAGGCGACCAGGTACGAGCAGTACTTC. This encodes CSARGQATRYEQYF.

CDR3 loop: CASSLSGGADTGELFF. CDR3 bases: TGCGCCAGCAGCTTGAGTGGCGGGGCGGACACCGGGGAGCTGTTTTTT. The V and J genes are TRBV5-1 and TRBJ2-2; possible D gene TRBD2, 6 bases. V lost 1 base and J 3 bases, leaving 13 bases between the germline ends. Germline loops: CDR1 SGHRS, CDR2 YFSETQ. The CDR3 loop spans 16 amino acids.